This T cell receptor (beta chain) was identified in a study of control samples from healthy donors and cancer patients. V lost 4 bases to trimming and J lost 5 bases; unmatched junction nucleotides: 10. Germline V gene data show CDR1 as SGHTA and CDR2 as FQGTGA. The CDR3 runs 16 residues. The method was immunoSEQ multiplex PCR; TCRdb's version includes in-frame clones alone and lacks a portion of them. The table includes approximately 100,000 clones, almost 90% detected once. Sequences were obtained from blood. This chain joins TRBV7-3 and TRBJ2-1; 8 bases are a match to TRBD2. This sequence originates from a man in his thirties or forties in good health. The CDR3 loop reads CASSSKPGLGDNEQFF. For the CDR3, the DNA is TGTGCCAGCAGCTCAAAACCGGGACTAGGGGACAATGAGCAGTTCTTC.